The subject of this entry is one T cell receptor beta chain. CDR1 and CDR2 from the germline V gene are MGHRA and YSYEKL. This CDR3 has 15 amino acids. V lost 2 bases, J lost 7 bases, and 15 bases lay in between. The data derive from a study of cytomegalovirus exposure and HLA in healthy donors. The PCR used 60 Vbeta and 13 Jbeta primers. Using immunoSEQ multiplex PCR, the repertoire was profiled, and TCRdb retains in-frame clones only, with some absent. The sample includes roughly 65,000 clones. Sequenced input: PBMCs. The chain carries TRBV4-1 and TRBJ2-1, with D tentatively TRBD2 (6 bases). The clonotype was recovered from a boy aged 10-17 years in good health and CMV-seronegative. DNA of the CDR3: TGCGCCAGCAGCCAATTACGGGACTCCCTAAATGAGCAGTTCTTC. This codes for CASSQLRDSLNEQFF.